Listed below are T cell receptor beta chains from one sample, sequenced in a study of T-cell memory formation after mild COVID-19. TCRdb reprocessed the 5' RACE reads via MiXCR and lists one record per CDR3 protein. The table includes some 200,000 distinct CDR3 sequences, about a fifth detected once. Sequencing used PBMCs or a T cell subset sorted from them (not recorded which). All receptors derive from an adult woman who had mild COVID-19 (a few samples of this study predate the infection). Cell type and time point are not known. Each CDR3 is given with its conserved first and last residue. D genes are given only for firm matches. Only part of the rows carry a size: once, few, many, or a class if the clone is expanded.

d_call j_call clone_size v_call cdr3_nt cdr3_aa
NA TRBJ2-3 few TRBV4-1 TGCGCCAGCAGCCCGACCATCGGGATAGACGCAGATACGCAGTATTTT CASSPTIGIDADTQYF
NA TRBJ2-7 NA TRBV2 TGTGCCAGCAGGGGGGGTCCCTCCTACGAGCAGTACTTC CASRGGPSYEQYF
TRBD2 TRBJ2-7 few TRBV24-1 TGTGCCACCAGTGCCGGGACTAGCAGCTACGAGCAGTACTTC CATSAGTSSYEQYF
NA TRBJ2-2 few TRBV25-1 TGTGCCAGCAGTGAAGTTAAAAGTAAATTGTCCGGGGAGCTGTTTTTT CASSEVKSKLSGELFF
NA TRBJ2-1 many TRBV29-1 TGCAGCGTTGAAAAGGGAGTAAATGAGCAGTTCTTC CSVEKGVNEQFF
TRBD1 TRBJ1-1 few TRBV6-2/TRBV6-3 TGTGCCAGCAATCTCCTCGGGCAGGGGGCCGGTGAAGCTTTCTTT CASNLLGQGAGEAFF
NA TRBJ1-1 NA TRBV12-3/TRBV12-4 TGTGCCAGCAGTTCTTCTCAGGGCCTACCCGAAGCTTTCTTT CASSSSQGLPEAFF
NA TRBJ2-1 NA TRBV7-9 TGTGCCAGCAGCTTAGAAGTGGGGTATCTCGATTTCACCAATGAGCAGTTCTTC CASSLEVGYLDFTNEQFF
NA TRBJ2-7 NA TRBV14 TGTGCCAGCAGAGCCAGCGGGTCCAACGAGCAGTACTTC CASRASGSNEQYF
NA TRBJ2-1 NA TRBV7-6 TGTGCCAGCAGCTTAACCAGAGGAATAGGCGACAATGAGCAGTTCTTC CASSLTRGIGDNEQFF
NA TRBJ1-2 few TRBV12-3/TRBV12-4 TGTGCCAGCAGCCACGGGACCCCTTATGGCTACACCTTC CASSHGTPYGYTF
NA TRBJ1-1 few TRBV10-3 TGTGCCATCAGTGAGCCAGAGGAATGGACAGTGGATGGGAACACTGAAGCTTTCTTT CAISEPEEWTVDGNTEAFF
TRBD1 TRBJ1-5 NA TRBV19 TGTGCCAGTTGGACAGGGGGAAACCAGCCCCAGCATTTT CASWTGGNQPQHF
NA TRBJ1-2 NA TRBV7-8 TGTGCCAGCAGCTTACCCGGACAGCATTTCTATGGCTACACCTTC CASSLPGQHFYGYTF
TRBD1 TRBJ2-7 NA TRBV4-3 TGCGCCAGCAGCCTAAGCGGGACAGGGGAAACCTACGAGCAGTACTTC CASSLSGTGETYEQYF
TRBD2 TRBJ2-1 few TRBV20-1 TGCAGTGCTAGAGATTCGGCGGGAGTTTTCTATGAGCAGTTCTTC CSARDSAGVFYEQFF
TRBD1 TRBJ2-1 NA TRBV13 TGTGCCAGCAGCTACCAGACAGGGTACAATGAGCAGTTCTTC CASSYQTGYNEQFF
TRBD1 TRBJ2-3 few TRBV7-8 TGTGCCAGCAGCTTAGCGGGGCCGGGAACCGGGACAGGGCACACAGATACGCAGTATTTT CASSLAGPGTGTGHTDTQYF
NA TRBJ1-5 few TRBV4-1 TGCGCCAGCAGCCAAGTTGAAGGATCTCCCAATCAGCCCCAGCATTTT CASSQVEGSPNQPQHF
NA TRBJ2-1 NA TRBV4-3 TGCGCCAGCAGCCCAGTAGAGACTAGCTCCTACAATGAGCAGTTCTTC CASSPVETSSYNEQFF
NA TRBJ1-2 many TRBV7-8 TGTGCCAGCATGGGACTAACTAACTATGGCTACACCTTC CASMGLTNYGYTF
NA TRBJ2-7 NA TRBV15 TGTGCCACCAGCAGAGCTCCGGGACAATTCGGCTACGAGCAGTACTTC CATSRAPGQFGYEQYF
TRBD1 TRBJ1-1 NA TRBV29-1 TGCAGCGCCTTAACAGGGGGCAAAGGTGGGGGAACTGAAGCTTTCTTT CSALTGGKGGGTEAFF
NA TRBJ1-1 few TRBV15 TGTGCCACCAGCAGAGATTCCATTATCGTGGGGCGGCCTAACGCTTTCTTT CATSRDSIIVGRPNAFF
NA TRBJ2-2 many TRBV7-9 TGTGCCAGCAGCTTACTGGCCGGGGAGCTGTTTTTT CASSLLAGELFF
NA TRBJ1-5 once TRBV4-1 TGCGCCAGCAGCCAAGTGGTCATCCCGAGCAATCAGCCCCAGCATTTT CASSQVVIPSNQPQHF
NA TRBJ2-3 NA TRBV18 TGTGCCAGCTCACCCGTACAGGGAGGTCGGACAGATACGCAGTATTTT CASSPVQGGRTDTQYF
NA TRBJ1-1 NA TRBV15 TGTGCCACCAGGAAGGAGCAGGAGAACACTGAAGCTTTCTTT CATRKEQENTEAFF
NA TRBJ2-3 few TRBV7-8 TGTGCCAGCAGCTCCCTGTTCTTGGGGAGCACAGATACGCAGTATTTT CASSSLFLGSTDTQYF
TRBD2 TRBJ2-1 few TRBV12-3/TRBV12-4 TGTGCCAGCAGACCCGGGACTAGCTACGATGAGCAGTTCTTC CASRPGTSYDEQFF
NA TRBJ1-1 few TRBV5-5 TGTGCCAGCAGCTTGGATGAGAACACTGAAGCTTTCTTT CASSLDENTEAFF
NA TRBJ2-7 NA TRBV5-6 TGTGCCAGCAGCTTGGGCCAGTCTAATCCCTACGAGCAGTACTTC CASSLGQSNPYEQYF
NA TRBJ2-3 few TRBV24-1 TGTGCCACCAGTGATCACGGACAGCCTAGCACAGATACGCAGTATTTT CATSDHGQPSTDTQYF
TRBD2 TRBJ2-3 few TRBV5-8 TGTGCCAGCAGCTTCGGTAGCGGGAGGACCCTCTCTAGCACAGATACGCAGTATTTT CASSFGSGRTLSSTDTQYF
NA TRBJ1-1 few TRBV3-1 TGTGCCAGCAGCCAAAGTTACAGCTCTTGGGACACTGAAGCTTTCTTT CASSQSYSSWDTEAFF
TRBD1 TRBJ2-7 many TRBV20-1 TGCAGTGCCACGACAGGGGCCTACGAGCAGTACTTC CSATTGAYEQYF